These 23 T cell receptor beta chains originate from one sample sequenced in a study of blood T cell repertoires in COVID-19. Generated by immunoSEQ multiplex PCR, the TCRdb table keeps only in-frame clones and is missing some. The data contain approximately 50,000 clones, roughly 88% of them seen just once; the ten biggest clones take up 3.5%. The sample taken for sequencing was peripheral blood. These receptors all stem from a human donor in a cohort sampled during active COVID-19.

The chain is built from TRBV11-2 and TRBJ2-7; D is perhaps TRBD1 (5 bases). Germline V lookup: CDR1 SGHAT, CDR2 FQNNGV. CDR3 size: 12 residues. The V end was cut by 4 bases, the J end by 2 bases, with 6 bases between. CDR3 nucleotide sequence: TGTGCCAGCAGCTCGGACACCTACGAGCAGTACTTC. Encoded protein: CASSSDTYEQYF.

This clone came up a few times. CDR3 in amino acids: CASSTGGYQPQHF. DNA of the CDR3: TGTGCCAGTAGCACAGGGGGCTATCAGCCCCAGCATTTT. J is TRBJ1-5 and V is TRBV19, with 9 bases that match TRBD1. The CDR3 totals 13 residues. Trimming cost V 6 bases and J 5 bases; bases outside gene matches: 2. In germline, CDR1 is LNHDA, CDR2 SQIVND (reference sequence).

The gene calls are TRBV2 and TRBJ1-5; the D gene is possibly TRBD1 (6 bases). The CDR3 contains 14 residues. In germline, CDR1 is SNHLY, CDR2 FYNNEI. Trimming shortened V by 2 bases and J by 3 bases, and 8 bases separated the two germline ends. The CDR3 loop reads CASSEQGINQPQHF. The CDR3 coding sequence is TGTGCCAGCAGTGAACAGGGGATCAATCAGCCCCAGCATTTT.

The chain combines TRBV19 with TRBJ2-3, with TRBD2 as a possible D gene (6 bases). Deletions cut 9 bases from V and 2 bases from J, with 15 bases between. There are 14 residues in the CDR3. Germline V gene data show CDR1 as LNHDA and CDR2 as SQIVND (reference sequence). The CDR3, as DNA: TGTGCCAGCGCTCCGGGACTGATCACAGATACGCAGTATTTT. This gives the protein CASAPGLITDTQYF.

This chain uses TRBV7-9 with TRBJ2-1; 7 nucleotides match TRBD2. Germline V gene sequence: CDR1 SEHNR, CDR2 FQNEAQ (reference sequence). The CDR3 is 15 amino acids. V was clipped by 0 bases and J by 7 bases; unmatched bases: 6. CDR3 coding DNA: TGTGCCAGCAGCTTAGCGGGGGGGGTTCAGAATGAGCAGTTCTTC. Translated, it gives CASSLAGGVQNEQFF.

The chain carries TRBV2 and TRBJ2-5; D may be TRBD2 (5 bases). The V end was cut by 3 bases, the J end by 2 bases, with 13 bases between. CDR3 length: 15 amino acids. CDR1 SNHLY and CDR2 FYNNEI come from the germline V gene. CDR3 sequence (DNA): TGTGCCAGCAGTGACGCGGGTCAGCCGCAAGAGACCCAGTACTTC. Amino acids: CASSDAGQPQETQYF.

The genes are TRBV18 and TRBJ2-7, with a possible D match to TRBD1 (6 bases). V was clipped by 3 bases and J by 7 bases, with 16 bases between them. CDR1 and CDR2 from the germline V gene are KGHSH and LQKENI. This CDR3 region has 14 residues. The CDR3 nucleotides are TGTGCCAGCTCACCGCAGGACAGCTCTCGAGAGCAGTACTTC. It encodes CASSPQDSSREQYF.

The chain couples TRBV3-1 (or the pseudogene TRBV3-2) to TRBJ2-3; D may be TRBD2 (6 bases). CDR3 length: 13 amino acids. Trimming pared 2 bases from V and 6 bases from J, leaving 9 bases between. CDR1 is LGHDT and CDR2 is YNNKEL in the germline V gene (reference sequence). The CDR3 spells CASSQMLADTQYF. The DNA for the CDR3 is TGTGCCAGCAGCCAAATGCTAGCGGATACGCAGTATTTT.

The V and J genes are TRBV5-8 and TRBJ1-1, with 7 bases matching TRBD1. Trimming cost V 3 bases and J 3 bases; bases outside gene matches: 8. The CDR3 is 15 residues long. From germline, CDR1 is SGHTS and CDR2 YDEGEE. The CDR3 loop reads CASSSEPGTDTEAFF. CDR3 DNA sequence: TGTGCCAGCAGCTCGGAACCCGGGACAGACACTGAAGCTTTCTTT.

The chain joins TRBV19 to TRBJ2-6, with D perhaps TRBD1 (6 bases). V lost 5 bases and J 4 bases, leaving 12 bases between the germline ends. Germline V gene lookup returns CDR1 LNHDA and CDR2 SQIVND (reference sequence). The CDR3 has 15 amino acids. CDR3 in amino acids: CASSPGTTGANVLTF. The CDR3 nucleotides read TGTGCCAGTAGTCCCGGGACAACCGGGGCCAACGTCCTGACTTTC.

As DNA, the CDR3 is TGTGCCAGCAGTTACTCCCTCGGGGATTTCGAAAAACTGTTTTTT. Its translation: CASSYSLGDFEKLFF. The J gene is TRBJ1-4, the V gene TRBV6-2 or TRBV6-3; D not resolved. V lost 0 bases, J lost 8 bases, and 13 bases lay in between. CDR3 size: 15 residues. Germline V gene data show CDR1 as MNHEY and CDR2 as SVGEGT.

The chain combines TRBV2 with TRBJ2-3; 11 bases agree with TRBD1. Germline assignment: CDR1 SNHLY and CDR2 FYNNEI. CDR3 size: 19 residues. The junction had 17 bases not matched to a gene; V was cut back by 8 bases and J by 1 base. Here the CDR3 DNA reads TGTGCCAGCGACTATGGGTTGGAGGACAGGGGGCCTGGCACAGATACGCAGTATTTT. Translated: CASDYGLEDRGPGTDTQYF.

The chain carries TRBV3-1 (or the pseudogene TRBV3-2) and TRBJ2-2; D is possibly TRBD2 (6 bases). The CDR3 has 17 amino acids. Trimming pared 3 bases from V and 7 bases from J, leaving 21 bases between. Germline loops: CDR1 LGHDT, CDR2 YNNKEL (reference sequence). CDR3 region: CASSHYLRRESDGELFF. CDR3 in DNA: TGTGCCAGCAGCCACTACCTACGGAGGGAATCGGACGGGGAGCTGTTTTTT.

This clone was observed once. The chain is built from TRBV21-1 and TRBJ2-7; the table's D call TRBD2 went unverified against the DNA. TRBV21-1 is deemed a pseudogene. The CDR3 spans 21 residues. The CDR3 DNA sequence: TGTGCCAGCAGCAAAGCTTCGGTTTTGGGTAGGACTAGCGGGAATCGGTACGAGCAGTACTTC. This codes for CASSKASVLGRTSGNRYEQYF.

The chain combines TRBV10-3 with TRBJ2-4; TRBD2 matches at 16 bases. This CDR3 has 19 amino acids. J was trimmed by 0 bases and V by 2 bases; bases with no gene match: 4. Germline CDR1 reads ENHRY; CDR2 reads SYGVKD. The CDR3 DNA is TGTGCCATCAGTGAGGGGACTAGCGGGAGGGCGGTAGCCAAAAACATTCAGTACTTC. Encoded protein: CAISEGTSGRAVAKNIQYF.

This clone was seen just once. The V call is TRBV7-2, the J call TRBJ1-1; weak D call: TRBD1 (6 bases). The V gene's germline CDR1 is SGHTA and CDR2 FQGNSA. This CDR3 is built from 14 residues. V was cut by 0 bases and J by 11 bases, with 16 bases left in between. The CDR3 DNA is TGTGCCAGCAGCTTAGCGCCAGGGGAATTGGGGGCTTTCTTT. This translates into CASSLAPGELGAFF.

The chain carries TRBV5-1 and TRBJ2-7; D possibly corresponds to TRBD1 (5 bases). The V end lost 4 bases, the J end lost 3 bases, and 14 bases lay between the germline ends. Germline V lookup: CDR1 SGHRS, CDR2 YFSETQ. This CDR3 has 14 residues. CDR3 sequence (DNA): TGCGCCAGCAGCCCGGACAAATTTGACTACGAGCAGTACTTC. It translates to CASSPDKFDYEQYF. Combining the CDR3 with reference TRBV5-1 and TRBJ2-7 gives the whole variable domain KAGVTQTPRYLIKTRGQQVTLSCSPISGHRSVSWYQQTPGQGLQFLFEYFSETQRNKGNFPGRFSGRQFSNSRSEMNVSTLELGDSALYLCASSPDKFDYEQYFGPGTRLTVT.

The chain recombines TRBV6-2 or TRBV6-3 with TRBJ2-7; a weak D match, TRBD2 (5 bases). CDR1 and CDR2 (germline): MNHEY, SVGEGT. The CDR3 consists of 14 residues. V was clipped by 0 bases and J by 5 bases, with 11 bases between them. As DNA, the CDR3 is TGTGCCAGCAGTTACTCCCCTGCTAGCCACGAGCAGTACTTC. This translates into CASSYSPASHEQYF.

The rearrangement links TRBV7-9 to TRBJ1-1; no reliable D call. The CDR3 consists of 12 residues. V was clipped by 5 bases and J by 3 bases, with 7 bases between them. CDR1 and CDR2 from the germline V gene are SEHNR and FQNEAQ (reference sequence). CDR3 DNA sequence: TGTGCCAGCAGCCCGAGGGACACTGAAGCTTTCTTT. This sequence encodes CASSPRDTEAFF.

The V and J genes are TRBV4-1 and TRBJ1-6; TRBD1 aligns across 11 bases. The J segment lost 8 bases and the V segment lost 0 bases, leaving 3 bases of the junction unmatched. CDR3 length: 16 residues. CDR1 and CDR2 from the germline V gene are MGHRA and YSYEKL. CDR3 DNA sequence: TGCGCCAGCAGCCAAGATCGGGGACAGGGGGATTCACCCCTCCACTTT. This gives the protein CASSQDRGQGDSPLHF.

This CDR3 is CASSERASAGETQYF. The CDR3 DNA is TGTGCCAGCAGTGAACGGGCTAGCGCGGGAGAGACCCAGTACTTC. This sequence joins TRBV2 and TRBJ2-5, with D perhaps matching TRBD2 (6 bases). This CDR3 has 15 amino acids. V was pared by 2 bases and J by 4 bases, with 14 bases between. Per the germline V gene, CDR1 is SNHLY and CDR2 is FYNNEI.

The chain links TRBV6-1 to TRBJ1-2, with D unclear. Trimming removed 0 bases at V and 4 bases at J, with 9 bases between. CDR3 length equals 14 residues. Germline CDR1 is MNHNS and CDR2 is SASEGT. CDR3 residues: CASSEARGSYGYTF. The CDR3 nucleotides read TGTGCCAGCAGTGAAGCGCGGGGAAGCTATGGCTACACCTTC.

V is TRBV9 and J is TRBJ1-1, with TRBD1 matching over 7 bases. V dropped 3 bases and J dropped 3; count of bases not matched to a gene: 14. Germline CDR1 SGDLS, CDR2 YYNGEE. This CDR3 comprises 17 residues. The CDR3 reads CASSGTGERSRDTEAFF. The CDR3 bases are TGTGCCAGCAGCGGAACAGGGGAGCGGTCTCGGGACACTGAAGCTTTCTTT.